What follows are 29 T cell receptor beta chains derived from one specimen sequenced in a study of regulatory T cells in long-lasting Graves disease. The authors built TCR beta libraries using iRepertoire HTBI primers and Arm-PCR of CDR3 regions. TCRdb itself ran the multiplex PCR reads through MiXCR, one entry per CDR3 protein. Of 440,000 or so distinct CDR3 sequences in the sample, approximately 15% were seen once. Time point meaning: newly diagnosed GD, antithyroid drugs for less than 3 months. The TCR library was made from RNA that had been extracted from PBMCs in TRIzol. These data also formed part of another study, on T cells in Graves' hyperthyroidism and ophthalmopathy.

Sequenced here: peripheral blood mononuclear cells (PBMCs), sampled at new diagnosis, from a patient treated with antithyroid drugs. Receptors were obtained from a woman aged 30 to 39 with Graves disease.

Ten or more counts support this clonotype. The CDR3 spells CATGGGGDEQFF. DNA of the CDR3: TGTGCCACTGGCGGCGGGGGGGATGAGCAGTTCTTC. This chain uses TRBV10-3 with TRBJ2-1; 9 positions match TRBD2. V trimming: 10 bases; J trimming: 8 bases; junction bases outside the gene matches: 6. In germline, CDR1 is ENHRY, CDR2 SYGVKD. The CDR3 covers 12 residues.

This clonotype showed up just a few times. A junction end diverges from the germline sequence, so it may reflect a read error. The genes are TRBV11-2 and TRBJ2-5; 9 bases match TRBD1. Germline CDR1 is SGHAT and CDR2 is FQNNGV. The CDR3 length is 14 residues. CDR3: CASSSQWGDRGQYF. The CDR3 DNA follows: TGTGCCAGTAGCTCCCAATGGGGCGACAGGGGGCAGTACTTC.

The chain joins TRBV2 to TRBJ2-2, with a tentative D call TRBD1 (6 bases). Trimming stripped 5 bases from V and 0 bases from J, with 13 bases between. CDR1 is SNHLY, CDR2 FYNNEI, per germline. The CDR3 extends over 16 amino acids. The CDR3 DNA reads TGTGCCAGCAGTCTCACAACAGGGACGAACACCGGGGAGCTGTTTTTT. It translates to CASSLTTGTNTGELFF.

Here the CDR3 reads CASSPDRGFSSYEQYF. CDR3 DNA sequence: TGTGCCAGCAGCCCGGACAGGGGATTTAGTTCCTACGAGCAGTACTTC. The J gene is TRBJ2-7, the V gene TRBV5-6, with 9 bases identical to TRBD1. This CDR3 is 16 amino acids long. The V and J ends lost 4 bases and 1 base, in that order; junction bases with no gene match: 9. The V gene's germline CDR1 is SGHDT and CDR2 YYEEEE.

This clonotype was recorded at least ten times. The chain uses TRBV11-2 and TRBJ2-2; 8 bases are shared with TRBD2. V trimming: 5 bases; J trimming: 4 bases; junction bases outside the gene matches: 9. This CDR3 spans 16 amino acids. CDR1 and CDR2 from the germline V gene are SGHAT and FQNNGV. The CDR3 DNA is TGTGCCAGCAGCCCGGTGGTAGCGGGATCCACCGGGGAGCTGTTTTTT. Amino acid sequence: CASSPVVAGSTGELFF.

This clonotype occurred many times. This chain links TRBV7-8 with TRBJ2-1; maybe TRBD1 (6 bases). Germline values: CDR1 SGHVS, CDR2 FQNEAQ. With 0 bases removed from V and 5 bases from J, the gap between germline ends came to 17 bases. The CDR3 has 17 residues. This CDR3 is CASSLAVVRGTDNEQFF. The CDR3 nucleotides read TGTGCCAGCAGCTTAGCGGTAGTTAGGGGGACGGACAATGAGCAGTTCTTC.

The J gene is TRBJ2-5, the V gene TRBV7-9; D gene uncertain. V dropped 0 bases and J dropped 2 bases, with 7 bases sitting between them. The CDR3 covers 14 residues. Germline CDR1 and CDR2: SEHNR and FQNEAQ (reference sequence). This CDR3 reads CASSLALRQETQYF. The CDR3 region has the DNA TGTGCCAGCAGCTTAGCGCTTCGACAAGAGACCCAGTACTTC. Full variable domain (missing parts from reference TRBV7-9 and TRBJ2-5): DTGVSQNPRHKITKRGQNVTFRCDPISEHNRLYWYRQTLGQGPEFLTYFQNEAQLEKSRLLSDRFSAERPKGSFSTLEIQRTEQGDSAMYLCASSLALRQETQYFGPGTRLLVL.

This clonotype came up many times. This chain links TRBV12-3 or TRBV12-4 with TRBJ1-2, with 10 bases aligning to TRBD1. V was pared by 9 bases and J by 6 bases, with 10 bases of the junction left unmatched. The CDR3 covers 14 residues. The CDR3 bases are TGTGCCAGTCACGAGGGGGACAGGGGCCATGGCTACACCTTC. It encodes CASHEGDRGHGYTF.

A note on this clonotype: This may come from a read error, since a much larger clone is one base off. The chain joins TRBV7-8 to TRBJ2-3; no clear D. This CDR3 spans 14 amino acids. Trimming removed 4 bases from V and 4 bases from J, with 12 bases in between. In germline, CDR1 is SGHVS, CDR2 FQNEAQ. The CDR3 spells CASSSVLISDTQYF. CDR3 bases: TGTGCCAGCAGCTCTGTACTTATTTCAGATACGCAGTATTTT.

A few counts support this clonotype. The rearrangement uses TRBV4-1 and TRBJ1-5; D gene uncertain. Germline CDR1 MGHRA, CDR2 YSYEKL. This CDR3 has 14 residues. V was shortened by 0 bases and J by 4 bases, with 7 bases between the two germline ends. CDR3 sequence: CASSQDAGNQPQHF. The CDR3 bases are TGCGCCAGCAGCCAAGATGCGGGTAATCAGCCCCAGCATTTT.

This clonotype appeared many times. J is TRBJ2-7 and V is TRBV2; 8 positions agree with TRBD2. Losses at the gene ends were 5 bases for V and 4 bases for J; bases not matched to a gene: 4. Per germline, CDR1 SNHLY and CDR2 FYNNEI. The CDR3 consists of 13 residues. The CDR3 nucleotides are TGTGCCAGCAGTCGGGAGGGCCGGTACGAGCAGTACTTC. The encoded protein is CASSREGRYEQYF.

In its sample, this clonotype was seen a few times. The CDR3 region has the DNA TGTGCCAGCATAGAAAACCCTCAATCCCCCCTCCACTTT. It translates to CASIENPQSPLHF. V and J are TRBV2 and TRBJ1-6; D remains unclear. Trimming took 7 bases from V and 13 from J, leaving 17 bases between them. Germline loops: CDR1 SNHLY, CDR2 FYNNEI. The length of the CDR3 is 13 residues.

The sample holds many counts of this clonotype. V and J are TRBV12-3 or TRBV12-4 and TRBJ1-1; possibly TRBD1 for D (6 bases). The CDR3 covers 14 residues. Trimming cost V 5 bases and J 3 bases, with 13 bases left between them. The CDR3 reads CASSIGGTHTEAFF. In nucleotides, the CDR3 is TGTGCCAGCAGTATAGGGGGAACCCACACTGAAGCTTTCTTT.

This clonotype has a handful of counts. V is TRBV28 and J is TRBJ1-2; tentative D call: TRBD1 (6 bases). The CDR3 covers 15 residues. Germline-derived CDR1 and CDR2 are MDHEN and SYDVKM. With 4 bases removed from V and 9 bases from J, the gap between germline ends came to 21 bases. In DNA form, the CDR3 reads TGTGCCAGCAGTTCGATGACACCTTCTGGGGACAGCTACACCTTC. Its protein is CASSSMTPSGDSYTF.

This clonotype was counted many times. The chain uses TRBV28 and TRBJ2-1; a weak D match, TRBD2 (6 bases). The CDR3 sequence is 15 residues long. The V end lost 6 bases, the J end lost 2 bases, and 14 bases lay between the germline ends. Germline V gene lookup returns CDR1 MDHEN and CDR2 SYDVKM. The CDR3 coding sequence is TGTGCCAGCAGCCGCGAGGAGCGGGCCTACAATGAGCAGTTCTTC. Translation: CASSREERAYNEQFF.

This clonotype was observed many times. J is TRBJ2-5 and V is TRBV6-2 or TRBV6-3; 8 nucleotides align to TRBD1. The J segment lost 5 bases and the V segment lost 7 bases, leaving 15 bases of the junction unmatched. Germline V gene lookup returns CDR1 MNHEY and CDR2 SVGEGT. The CDR3 is made up of 16 amino acids. The CDR3 reads CASNDPPQGAGETQYF. CDR3 coding DNA: TGTGCCAGCAACGACCCTCCCCAGGGGGCGGGGGAGACCCAGTACTTC.

This clonotype was seen repeatedly, ten times or more. The chain carries TRBV20-1 and TRBJ2-7, with 10 bases that match TRBD2. This CDR3 is built from 15 residues. Germline lookup yields CDR1 DFQATT and CDR2 SNEGSKA (reference sequence). J gave up 6 bases and V 3 bases, and 11 bases lay outside the gene matches. The chain's CDR3 is CSASLLAGARGEQYF. The CDR3 nucleotides read TGCAGTGCTAGCCTCCTAGCGGGAGCAAGGGGCGAGCAGTACTTC.

The rearrangement joins TRBV28 to TRBJ2-7; 10 bases are shared with TRBD1. Trimming took 4 bases from V and 4 from J; bases not matched to a gene: 13. Germline CDR1 is MDHEN and CDR2 is SYDVKM. This CDR3 has 17 residues. CDR3 coding DNA: TGTGCCAGCAGTTCCCACCCAAGACAGGGGGCTCGGTACGAGCAGTACTTC. This encodes CASSSHPRQGARYEQYF.

This clonotype was detected many times. This chain connects TRBV18 to TRBJ2-1; no reliable D call. V lost 2 bases and J lost 9, with 14 bases in between. The CDR3 runs to 14 residues. Per germline, CDR1 KGHSH and CDR2 LQKENI. CDR3 DNA sequence: TGTGCCAGCTCACCAAGCCGATCGGATGGTGAGCAGTTCTTC. Its translation is CASSPSRSDGEQFF.

The table lists this clonotype with a few counts. J is TRBJ1-3 and V is TRBV25-1; the match to TRBD1 covers 7 bases. The germline V gene encodes CDR1 MGHDK and CDR2 SYGVNS. J was trimmed by 0 bases and V by 7 bases; bases with no gene match: 6. The CDR3 is 15 amino acids. The CDR3 nucleotides are TGTGCCAGCAACCGAGCAGGGGGCTCTGGAAACACCATATATTTT. Protein product: CASNRAGGSGNTIYF.

This clonotype was observed a few times. The gene calls are TRBV13 and TRBJ2-1, with 13 nucleotides matching TRBD2. This CDR3 is 16 amino acids long. Germline CDR1 and CDR2: PRHDT and FYEKMQ (reference sequence). The trim removed 5 bases at V and 4 bases at J, leaving 5 bases unmatched. CDR3 nucleotides: TGTGCCAGCAGCCGACCGGGACTAGCGGGATACAATGAGCAGTTCTTC. Translation gives CASSRPGLAGYNEQFF.

This clonotype came up a few times. The rearrangement links TRBV27 to TRBJ1-5, with 9 bases fitting TRBD1. The germline gives CDR1 MNHEY, CDR2 SMNVEV (reference sequence). The V gene end was trimmed by 2 bases and the J gene end by 5 bases; junction bases not matched to a gene: 7. The CDR3 covers 16 residues. In nucleotides, the CDR3 is TGTGCCAGCAGTTTACGACGGACAGGGGACGATCAGCCCCAGCATTTT. It specifies CASSLRRTGDDQPQHF.

This clonotype was observed at least ten times. The chain couples TRBV28 to TRBJ2-7; no clear D. V was cut by 4 bases and J by 6 bases, with 13 bases left in between. Germline CDR1 MDHEN, CDR2 SYDVKM. The CDR3 is 13 amino acids. Here the CDR3 reads CASSSTAWAEQYF. The DNA of the CDR3 is TGTGCCAGCAGTTCGACGGCTTGGGCCGAGCAGTACTTC.

This clonotype was counted many times. The chain employs TRBV6-4 and TRBJ2-7; 7 bases are shared with TRBD2. The germline gives CDR1 MRHNA, CDR2 SNTAGT. The CDR3 consists of 13 residues. J lost 5 bases, V lost 6 bases, and 7 bases had no gene match. CDR3 DNA sequence: TGTGCCAGCAGCCCTGGGGGGGAGCACGAGCAGTACTTC. It encodes CASSPGGEHEQYF.

This clonotype appeared many times. The chain couples TRBV29-1 to TRBJ2-1; 10 bases fit TRBD2. This CDR3 has 14 residues. The J segment lost 5 bases and the V segment lost 5 bases, leaving 6 bases of the junction unmatched. Germline V lookup: CDR1 SQVTM, CDR2 ANQGSEA. CDR3 residues: CSVSGRGINNEQFF. The CDR3 coding sequence is TGCAGCGTTAGCGGGAGGGGTATCAACAATGAGCAGTTCTTC.

The rearrangement joins TRBV24-1 to TRBJ1-2; D possibly corresponds to TRBD1 (5 bases). The germline CDR1 and CDR2 sequences are KGHDR and SFDVKD. The CDR3 loop spans 14 amino acids. Trimming cost V 4 bases and J 6 bases, with 14 bases left between them. CDR3 in amino acids: CATSEPGFKDGYTF. The DNA for the CDR3 is TGTGCCACCAGTGAGCCAGGGTTTAAGGATGGCTACACCTTC.

This clonotype was counted at least ten times. This chain connects TRBV7-3 to TRBJ2-5; the D gene is possibly TRBD2 (7 bases). Looked up from germline, CDR1 is SGHTA and CDR2 is FQGTGA. Trimming removed 3 bases at V and 5 bases at J, with 13 bases between. The CDR3 is 14 amino acids. The CDR3 protein is CASSLLGGDETQYF. The CDR3 DNA reads TGTGCCAGCAGCTTGTTAGGGGGGGACGAGACCCAGTACTTC.

This clonotype was seen repeatedly, ten times or more. The rearrangement joins TRBV24-1 to TRBJ1-2; D unresolved. The CDR3 extends over 15 amino acids. The germline gives CDR1 KGHDR, CDR2 SFDVKD. V shed 4 bases and J shed 4 bases, with 15 bases lying between them. CDR3 DNA sequence: TGTGCCACCAGTGACATGAAGGAGGGTGGCTATGGCTACACCTTC. Translating gives CATSDMKEGGYGYTF.

The V gene is TRBV9, the J gene TRBJ1-2; 9 bases map to TRBD1. Per the germline V gene, CDR1 is SGDLS and CDR2 is YYNGEE. The CDR3 is 17 amino acids. With V trimmed by 2 bases and J by 5 bases, 13 bases remained unmatched. In DNA form, the CDR3 reads TGTGCCAGCAGCGTCTTCGGATCGGGACAGGGAGATTATGGCTACACCTTC. Translated: CASSVFGSGQGDYGYTF.